These T cell receptor beta chains were read from a single sample in a study of cytomegalovirus exposure and HLA in healthy donors. Using immunoSEQ multiplex PCR, the repertoire was profiled, and TCRdb retains in-frame clones only, with some absent. The table lists some 98,000 clones, 81% of them singletons, with around 1.5% in the top ten. The source material was PBMCs. These receptors came from a man aged 40-50 years in good health and CMV-seronegative. Each CDR3 is given without its conserved first and last residue. Each record gives: V gene, J gene, CDR3 protein.

v_call: TRBV5-4
j_call: TRBJ2-3
cdr3_aa: ASSLVGNTDTQY

v_call: TRBV5-1
j_call: TRBJ2-2
cdr3_aa: ASSLVIPGLAGGHDGELF

v_call: TRBV11-2
j_call: TRBJ2-7
cdr3_aa: ASSFTGAGPYEQY

v_call: TRBV28
j_call: TRBJ2-5
cdr3_aa: ASSPAGQTKETQY

v_call: TRBV18
j_call: TRBJ1-1
cdr3_aa: ASSPSQGKMGTEAF

v_call: TRBV10-1
j_call: TRBJ2-2
cdr3_aa: ASRKDSYTGELF

v_call: TRBV14
j_call: TRBJ1-6
cdr3_aa: ASRRQGRDSPLH

v_call: TRBV10-1
j_call: TRBJ2-1
cdr3_aa: ASSPGQLNNEQF

v_call: TRBV5-8
j_call: TRBJ2-5
cdr3_aa: ASSPGTRETQY

v_call: TRBV28
j_call: TRBJ2-5
cdr3_aa: ASSQTSLRH

v_call: TRBV19
j_call: TRBJ2-1
cdr3_aa: ASSITGRREQF

v_call: TRBV19
j_call: TRBJ2-4
cdr3_aa: ASRETGPKNIQY

v_call: TRBV4-1
j_call: TRBJ2-3
cdr3_aa: ASSRTSGATDTQY

v_call: TRBV7-2
j_call: TRBJ1-2
cdr3_aa: ASSSTGYYGYT

v_call: TRBV7-9
j_call: TRBJ2-4
cdr3_aa: ASSLITGGAKNIQY

v_call: TRBV5-5
j_call: TRBJ1-1
cdr3_aa: ASSLQGYTEAF